These 9 T cell receptor beta chains share one sample of origin, sequenced in a study of blood T cell repertoires in COVID-19. Data came from immunoSEQ multiplex PCR; TCRdb stores just in-frame clones and leaves some out. There are tens of thousands of clones in the sample; 88% occur only once, and about 3.2% lies in the top ten. The sequenced sample consisted of peripheral blood. These receptors all stem from a man between 50 and 59 years old with active COVID-19.

V and J are TRBV6-5 and TRBJ2-7; 7 bases align to TRBD1. V shed 6 bases and J 2 bases; nucleotides not matched to a gene: 7. In germline, CDR1 is MNHEY, CDR2 SVGAGI. The CDR3 runs 14 residues. The CDR3 reads CASSLRQGPYEQYF. Here the CDR3 DNA reads TGTGCCAGCAGCTTAAGACAGGGACCCTACGAGCAGTACTTC.

The gene calls are TRBV19 and TRBJ2-2; TRBD1 agrees at 7 bases. CDR1 and CDR2 (germline): LNHDA, SQIVND (reference sequence). The CDR3 extends over 15 amino acids. Trimming cost V 3 bases and J 4 bases; bases outside gene matches: 5. CDR3 bases: TGTGCCAGTAGTATTAGGCAGGGGGTCACCGGGGAGCTGTTTTTT. Encoded protein: CASSIRQGVTGELFF.

This chain joins TRBV25-1 and TRBJ1-2; D ambiguous. The germline gives CDR1 MGHDK, CDR2 SYGVNS. The CDR3 loop spans 15 amino acids. Trimming stripped 0 bases from V and 1 base from J, with 9 bases between. This CDR3 reads CASSEYSVFNYGYTF. CDR3 nucleotide sequence: TGTGCCAGCAGTGAATACTCGGTATTTAACTATGGCTACACCTTC.

The chain links TRBV6-5 to TRBJ2-5, with 8 bases fitting TRBD1. Germline loops: CDR1 MNHEY, CDR2 SVGAGI. CDR3 size: 15 residues. V was clipped by 4 bases and J by 0 bases; unmatched bases: 4. CDR3 sequence reads: CASSSGTGYQETQYF. In DNA form, the CDR3 reads TGTGCCAGCAGTTCCGGGACAGGATACCAAGAGACCCAGTACTTC.

The chain recombines TRBV5-4 with TRBJ1-1; weak D call: TRBD1 (6 bases). Germline-derived CDR1 and CDR2 are SGHNT and YYREEE (reference sequence). The ends were cut back, 0 bases at V and 6 bases at J, with 12 bases in the middle. This CDR3 region has 14 residues. The CDR3 loop is CASSLGRGAAEAFF. The CDR3 DNA reads TGTGCCAGCAGCTTGGGCAGGGGAGCGGCTGAAGCTTTCTTT. The complete variable domain, with remaining parts taken from reference TRBV5-4 and TRBJ1-1, reads ETGVTQSPTHLIKTRGQQVTLRCSSQSGHNTVSWYQQALGQGPQFIFQYYREEENGRGNFPPRFSGLQFPNYSSELNVNALELDDSALYLCASSLGRGAAEAFFGQGTRLTVV.

The chain combines TRBV4-2 with TRBJ2-3, with TRBD2 matching 8 bases. From germline, CDR1 is LGHNA and CDR2 YNFKEQ. This CDR3 is 16 amino acids long. J gave up 4 bases and V 3 bases, and 9 bases lay outside the gene matches. CDR3 region: CASSQEAGLGSDTQYF. CDR3 DNA: TGTGCCAGCAGCCAGGAGGCGGGACTAGGATCAGATACGCAGTATTTT.

V and J are TRBV6-2 or TRBV6-3 and TRBJ1-6; D gene unclear. V was pared by 1 base and J by 6 bases, with 10 bases between. The CDR3 consists of 15 residues. CDR1 and CDR2 (germline): MNHEY, SVGEGT. CDR3 amino acids: CASSYFRYPNSPLHF. In DNA form, the CDR3 reads TGTGCCAGCAGTTACTTTCGGTACCCTAATTCACCCCTCCACTTT.

The chain has TRBV6-6 and TRBJ1-3; 9 nucleotides agree with TRBD1. CDR3 length equals 13 residues. CDR1 is MNHNY, CDR2 SVGAGI, per germline (reference sequence). The V and J ends lost 2 bases and 7 bases, in that order; junction bases with no gene match: 0. In DNA, the CDR3 is TGTGCCAGCAGTTACGGACAGGGGAACACCATATATTTT. It specifies CASSYGQGNTIYF.

V gene TRBV6-2 or TRBV6-3 combines with J gene TRBJ2-7; no clear D. The CDR3 consists of 12 residues. Trimming cost V 5 bases and J 3 bases, with 8 bases left between them. Germline V gene data show CDR1 as MNHEY and CDR2 as SVGEGT. In nucleotides, the CDR3 is TGTGCCAGCAGTGCACACTACTACGAGCAGTACTTC. Translation gives CASSAHYYEQYF.